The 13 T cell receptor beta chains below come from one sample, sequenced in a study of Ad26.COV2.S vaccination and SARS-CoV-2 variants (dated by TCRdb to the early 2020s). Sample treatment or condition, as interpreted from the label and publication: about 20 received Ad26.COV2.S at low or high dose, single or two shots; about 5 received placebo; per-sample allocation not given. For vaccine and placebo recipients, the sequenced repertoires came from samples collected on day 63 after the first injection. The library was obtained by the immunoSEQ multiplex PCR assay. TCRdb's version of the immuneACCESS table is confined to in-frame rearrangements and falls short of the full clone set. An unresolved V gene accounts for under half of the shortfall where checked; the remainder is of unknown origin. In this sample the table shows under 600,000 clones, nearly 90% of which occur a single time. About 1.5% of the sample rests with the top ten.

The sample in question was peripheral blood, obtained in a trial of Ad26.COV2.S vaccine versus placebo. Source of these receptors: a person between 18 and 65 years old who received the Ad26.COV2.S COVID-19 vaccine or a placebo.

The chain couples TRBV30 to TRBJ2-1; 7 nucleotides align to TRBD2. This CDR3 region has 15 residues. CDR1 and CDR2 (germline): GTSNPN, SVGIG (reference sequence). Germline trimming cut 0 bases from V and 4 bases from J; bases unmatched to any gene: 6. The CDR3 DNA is TGTGCCTGGAGTGTAGGGCTAGCGGAGTACAATGAGCAGTTCTTC. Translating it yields CAWSVGLAEYNEQFF.

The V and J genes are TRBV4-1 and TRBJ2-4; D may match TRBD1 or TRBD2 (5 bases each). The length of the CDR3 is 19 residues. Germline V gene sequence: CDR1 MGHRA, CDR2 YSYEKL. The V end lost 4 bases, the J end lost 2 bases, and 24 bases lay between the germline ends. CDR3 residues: CASSRHLPRDLQSKNIQYF. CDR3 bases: TGCGCCAGCAGCCGGCACCTCCCCCGGGACCTTCAATCCAAAAACATTCAGTACTTC.

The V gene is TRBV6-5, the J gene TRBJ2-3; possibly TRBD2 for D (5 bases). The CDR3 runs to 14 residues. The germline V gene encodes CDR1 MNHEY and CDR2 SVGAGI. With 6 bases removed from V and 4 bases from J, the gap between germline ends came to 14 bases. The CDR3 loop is CASSLVGSADTQYF. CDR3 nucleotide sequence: TGTGCCAGCAGCCTAGTGGGGAGTGCAGATACGCAGTATTTT.

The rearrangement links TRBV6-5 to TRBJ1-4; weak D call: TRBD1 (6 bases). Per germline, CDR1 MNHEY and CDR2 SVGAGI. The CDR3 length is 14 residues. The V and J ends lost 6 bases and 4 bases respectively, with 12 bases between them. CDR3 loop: CASSRTAFNEKLFF. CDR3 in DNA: TGTGCCAGCAGCCGGACAGCCTTTAATGAAAAACTGTTTTTT.

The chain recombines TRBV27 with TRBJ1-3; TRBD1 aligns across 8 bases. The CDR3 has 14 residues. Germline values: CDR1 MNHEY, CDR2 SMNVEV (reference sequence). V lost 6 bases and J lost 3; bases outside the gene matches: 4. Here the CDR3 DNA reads TGTGCCAGCAGAAGGACAGGGCTTGGAAACACCATATATTTT. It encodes CASRRTGLGNTIYF.

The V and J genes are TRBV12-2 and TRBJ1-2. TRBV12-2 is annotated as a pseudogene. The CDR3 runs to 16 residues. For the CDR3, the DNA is TGTGCAAGCCCGATCCGGATGCGGGGACGGGTCTATGGCTACACCTTC. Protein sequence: CASPIRMRGRVYGYTF.

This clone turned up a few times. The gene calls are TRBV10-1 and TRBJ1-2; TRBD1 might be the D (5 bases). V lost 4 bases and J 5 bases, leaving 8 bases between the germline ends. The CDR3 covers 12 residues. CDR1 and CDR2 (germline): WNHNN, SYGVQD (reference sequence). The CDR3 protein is CASSVQGYGYTF. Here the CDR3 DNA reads TGCGCCAGCAGTGTTCAGGGTTATGGCTACACCTTC.

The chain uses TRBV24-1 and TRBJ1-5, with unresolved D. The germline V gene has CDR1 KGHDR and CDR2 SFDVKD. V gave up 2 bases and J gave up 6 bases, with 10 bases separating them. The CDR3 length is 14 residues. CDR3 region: CATSDWVEGQPQHF. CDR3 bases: TGTGCCACCAGTGATTGGGTCGAGGGTCAGCCCCAGCATTTT.

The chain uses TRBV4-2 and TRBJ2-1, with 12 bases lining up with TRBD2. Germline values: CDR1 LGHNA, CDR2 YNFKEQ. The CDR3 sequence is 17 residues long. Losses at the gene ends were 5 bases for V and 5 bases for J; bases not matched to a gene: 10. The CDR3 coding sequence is TGTGCCAGCAGCACGCGACTAGCGGGAGAGTTCCACAATGAGCAGTTCTTC. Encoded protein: CASSTRLAGEFHNEQFF.

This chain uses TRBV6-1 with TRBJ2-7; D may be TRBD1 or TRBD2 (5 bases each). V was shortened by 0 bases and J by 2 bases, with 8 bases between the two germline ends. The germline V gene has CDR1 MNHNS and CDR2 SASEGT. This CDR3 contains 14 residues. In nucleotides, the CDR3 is TGTGCCAGCAGTGAAGCCCAGGGACCCTACGAGCAGTACTTC. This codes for CASSEAQGPYEQYF.

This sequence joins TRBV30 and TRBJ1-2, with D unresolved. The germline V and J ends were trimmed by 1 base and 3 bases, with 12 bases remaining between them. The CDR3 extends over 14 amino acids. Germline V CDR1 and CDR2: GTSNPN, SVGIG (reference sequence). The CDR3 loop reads CAWSGRGFDYGYTF. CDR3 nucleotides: TGTGCCTGGAGTGGTCGGGGATTCGACTATGGCTACACCTTC. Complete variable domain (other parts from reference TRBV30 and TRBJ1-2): SQTIHQWPATLVQPVGSPLSLECTVEGTSNPNLYWYRQAAGRGLQLLFYSVGIGQISSEVPQNLSASRPQDRQFILSSKKLLLSDSGFYLCAWSGRGFDYGYTFGSGTRLTVV.

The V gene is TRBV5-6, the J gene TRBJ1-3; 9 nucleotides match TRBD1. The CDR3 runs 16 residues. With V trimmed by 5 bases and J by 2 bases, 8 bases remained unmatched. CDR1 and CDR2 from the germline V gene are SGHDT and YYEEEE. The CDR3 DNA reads TGTGCCAGCAGGGACCGGGACAGGGTGACTGGAAACACCATATATTTT. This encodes CASRDRDRVTGNTIYF.

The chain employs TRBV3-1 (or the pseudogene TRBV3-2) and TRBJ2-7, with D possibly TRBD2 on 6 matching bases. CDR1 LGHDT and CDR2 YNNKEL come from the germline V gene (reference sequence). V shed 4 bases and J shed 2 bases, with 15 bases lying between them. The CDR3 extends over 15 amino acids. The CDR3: CASSLVGTRTYEQYF. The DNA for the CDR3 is TGTGCCAGCAGCCTTGTAGGGACTCGGACCTACGAGCAGTACTTC.